The 19 T cell receptor beta chains given below trace back to one sample, sequenced in a study of blood T cell repertoires in COVID-19. Some clones are missing from TCRdb's copy, which holds only in-frame ones; the method was immunoSEQ multiplex PCR. The sample records a few hundred thousand clones, approximately 86% being singletons. The sample consisted of peripheral blood. The receptors shown here come from a woman in her 70s with COVID-19, enrolled during active disease.

V usage is TRBV5-8 and J usage is TRBJ2-5; TRBD1 aligns across 10 bases. CDR1 SGHTS and CDR2 YDEGEE come from the germline V gene. With 4 bases clipped from V and 5 bases from J, the junction kept 8 bases outside the gene matches. CDR3 length: 15 amino acids. The CDR3 DNA follows: TGTGCCAGCAGCCTGGCGACAGGGGGCGGCGAGACCCAGTACTTC. The encoded protein is CASSLATGGGETQYF.

The chain links TRBV4-1 to TRBJ2-4; D is perhaps TRBD1 (5 bases). The germline V gene encodes CDR1 MGHRA and CDR2 YSYEKL. The V end lost 3 bases, the J end lost 0 bases, and 12 bases lay between the germline ends. The CDR3 is made up of 16 amino acids. Here the CDR3 reads CASSHIGALAKNIQYF. The CDR3 nucleotides are TGCGCCAGCAGCCATATTGGGGCGCTAGCCAAAAACATTCAGTACTTC.

The chain has TRBV5-1 and TRBJ2-5; D is perhaps TRBD2 (5 bases). CDR1 is SGHRS, CDR2 YFSETQ, per germline. V lost 0 bases, J lost 0 bases, and 6 bases lay in between. The CDR3 is 14 residues long. The DNA of the CDR3 is TGCGCCAGCAGCTTGGGAGGGAACCAAGAGACCCAGTACTTC. It yields the protein CASSLGGNQETQYF.

The chain uses TRBV12-3 or TRBV12-4 and TRBJ2-5, with D maybe TRBD1 (5 bases). The CDR3 totals 13 residues. V was pared by 6 bases and J by 4 bases, with 12 bases between. The CDR3 reads CASRTTGPETQYF. CDR3 in DNA: TGTGCCAGCAGAACCACAGGTCCAGAGACCCAGTACTTC.

This clone has a handful of counts. The chain recombines TRBV4-3 with TRBJ1-2; D not certain. CDR1 is LGHNA, CDR2 YSLEER, per germline. Trimming took 2 bases from V and 8 from J, leaving 18 bases between them. CDR3 length equals 15 residues. As DNA, the CDR3 is TGCGCCAGCAGCCAACAGGACGGGATTGGCGGAGGCTACACCTTC. Translating it yields CASSQQDGIGGGYTF.

The chain links TRBV27 to TRBJ2-2, with 8 bases aligning to TRBD1. Germline-derived CDR1 and CDR2 are MNHEY and SMNVEV (reference sequence). V lost 6 bases and J lost 1; bases outside the gene matches: 7. The CDR3 runs to 16 residues. The CDR3 sequence is CASSVRDRLNTGELFF. The DNA for the CDR3 is TGTGCCAGCAGCGTCCGGGACAGGCTGAACACCGGGGAGCTGTTTTTT.

V is TRBV2 and J is TRBJ2-1, with 11 bases identical to TRBD2. V shed 1 base and J 9 bases; nucleotides not matched to a gene: 5. The V gene's germline CDR1 is SNHLY and CDR2 FYNNEI. CDR3 size: 15 residues. The CDR3 sequence is CASSEGLAGWSEQFF. The CDR3 nucleotides are TGTGCCAGCAGTGAAGGACTAGCGGGGTGGAGTGAGCAGTTCTTC.

The rearrangement joins TRBV13 to TRBJ2-7, with 8 positions matching TRBD1. Per germline, CDR1 PRHDT and CDR2 FYEKMQ (reference sequence). Trimming removed 0 bases from V and 3 bases from J; junction bases left unmatched: 7. The CDR3 contains 16 residues. The CDR3: CASSLGDRGWGYEQYF. The CDR3 DNA reads as TGTGCCAGCAGCTTAGGAGACAGGGGCTGGGGCTACGAGCAGTACTTC.

The chain combines TRBV5-1 with TRBJ1-2, with TRBD1 matching 7 bases. Germline CDR1 reads SGHRS; CDR2 reads YFSETQ. Trimming took 4 bases from V and 4 from J; bases not matched to a gene: 7. The CDR3 consists of 14 residues. CDR3 DNA sequence: TGCGCCAGCAGCGCCGGGACAGTGGGCTATGGCTACACCTTC. Translated: CASSAGTVGYGYTF.

The genes are TRBV5-1 and TRBJ2-5, with 15 bases matching TRBD2. The J segment lost 4 bases and the V segment lost 4 bases, leaving 5 bases of the junction unmatched. Germline loops: CDR1 SGHRS, CDR2 YFSETQ. The CDR3 contains 16 residues. Here the CDR3 DNA reads TGCGCCAGCAGCCCGGGACTAGCGGGGGGCCTAGAGACCCAGTACTTC. This sequence encodes CASSPGLAGGLETQYF.

The chain carries TRBV28 and TRBJ1-4, with D possibly being TRBD1 (6 bases). Trimming took 1 base from V and 7 from J, leaving 13 bases between them. This CDR3 comprises 15 residues. The germline gives CDR1 MDHEN, CDR2 SYDVKM. CDR3 amino acids: CASSLSLGGSEKLFF. CDR3 nucleotides: TGTGCCAGCAGTTTATCTCTAGGGGGTAGTGAAAAACTGTTTTTT.

This clone came up once. The chain recombines TRBV9 with TRBJ1-1, with 7 nucleotides matching TRBD1. With V trimmed by 5 bases and J by 0 bases, 7 bases remained unmatched. This CDR3 region has 15 residues. Looked up from germline, CDR1 is SGDLS and CDR2 is YYNGEE. This CDR3 is CASSYGGQMNTEAFF. Here the CDR3 DNA reads TGTGCCAGCAGTTACGGGGGACAGATGAACACTGAAGCTTTCTTT.

The chain couples TRBV27 to TRBJ1-5, with a tentative D call TRBD1 (6 bases). CDR3 length: 18 amino acids. Trimming stripped 5 bases from V and 2 bases from J, with 22 bases between. Germline CDR1 is MNHEY and CDR2 is SMNVEV (reference sequence). In nucleotides, the CDR3 is TGTGCCAGCAGTACACTACAGGGAGTGGTAGGTGGCAATCAGCCCCAGCATTTT. Its protein product is CASSTLQGVVGGNQPQHF.

This clone was seen once. The J gene is TRBJ1-5, the V gene TRBV12-5; D remains ambiguous. Germline lookup yields CDR1 LGHNT and CDR2 FRNRAP. There are 12 residues in the CDR3. V was clipped by 5 bases and J by 6 bases, with 8 bases between them. The CDR3 protein is CASGAPGQPQHF. As DNA, the CDR3 is TGTGCTAGTGGTGCCCCCGGTCAGCCCCAGCATTTT.

The V and J genes are TRBV5-1 and TRBJ2-1, with TRBD1 identical over 7 bases. The junction had 6 bases not matched to a gene; V was cut back by 0 bases and J by 6 bases. Germline CDR1 SGHRS, CDR2 YFSETQ. The CDR3 has 15 amino acids. The CDR3, as DNA: TGCGCCAGCAGCTTGGATACAGGGGACATCAATGAGCAGTTCTTC. This translates into CASSLDTGDINEQFF. The complete variable domain, with remaining parts taken from reference TRBV5-1 and TRBJ2-1, reads KAGVTQTPRYLIKTRGQQVTLSCSPISGHRSVSWYQQTPGQGLQFLFEYFSETQRNKGNFPGRFSGRQFSNSRSEMNVSTLELGDSALYLCASSLDTGDINEQFFGPGTRLTVL.

This clone was recorded a few times. The chain has TRBV7-2 and TRBJ1-5; D gene unclear. Trimming stripped 5 bases from V and 5 bases from J, with 10 bases between. Germline CDR1 is SGHTA and CDR2 is FQGNSA. The CDR3 consists of 13 residues. CDR3 loop: CASSRTADQPQHF. The DNA of the CDR3 is TGTGCCAGCAGCCGGACTGCTGATCAGCCCCAGCATTTT.

The V and J genes are TRBV7-2 and TRBJ1-6; TRBD1 might be the D (5 bases). Trimming stripped 0 bases from V and 10 bases from J, with 10 bases between. The CDR3 covers 14 residues. The V gene's germline CDR1 is SGHTA and CDR2 FQGNSA. This CDR3 is CASSLARGQSPLHF. The CDR3 coding sequence is TGTGCCAGCAGCTTAGCAAGGGGTCAATCACCCCTCCACTTT.

As for this clone: One end of the junction fails to match germline, which may point to a read error. The chain combines TRBV3-1 (or the pseudogene TRBV3-2) with TRBJ1-6, with TRBD1 identical over 7 bases. CDR1 LGHDT and CDR2 YNNKEL come from the germline V gene (reference sequence). This CDR3 spans 16 amino acids. The CDR3 nucleotides are TGTGCCAGCAGCCAGGGGACAGTTTCCTCTAATTCACCCCTCCACTTT. The encoded protein is CASSQGTVSSNSPLHF.

The chain has TRBV4-3 and TRBJ1-2, with a tentative D call TRBD1 (5 bases). This CDR3 is built from 15 residues. The ends were cut back, 4 bases at V and 4 bases at J, with 16 bases in the middle. Germline CDR1 reads LGHNA; CDR2 reads YSLEER. CDR3 residues: CASSPGAGPSYGYTF. The DNA for the CDR3 is TGCGCCAGCAGCCCCGGAGCAGGGCCTTCCTATGGCTACACCTTC.